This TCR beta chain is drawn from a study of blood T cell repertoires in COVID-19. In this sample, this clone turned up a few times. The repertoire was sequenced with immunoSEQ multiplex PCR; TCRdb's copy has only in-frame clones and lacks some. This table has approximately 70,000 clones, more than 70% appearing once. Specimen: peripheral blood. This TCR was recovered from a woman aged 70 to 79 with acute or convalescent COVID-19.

CDR3 residues: CASSRGALGYTF. CDR3 nucleotide sequence: TGTGCCAGCAGTCGGGGGGCGCTTGGCTACACCTTC. The gene calls are TRBV25-1 and TRBJ1-2; D may be TRBD1 (6 bases). Germline CDR1 is MGHDK and CDR2 is SYGVNS. The V and J ends lost 5 bases and 7 bases respectively, with 11 bases between them. The CDR3 covers 12 residues.